This T cell receptor (beta chain) was identified during a study of T cell repertoires in cytomegalovirus infection. Study background: Public TCR beta signatures indicated both CMV infection and matching HLA type. Study outcomes and limitations: Clonotype analysis showed dominance of the ex vivo response by HLA-C-restricted CMV-specific TCR beta clonotypes.

Of note for this clonotype: Its antigen remains unknown.

TCRdb reprocessed the reads with MiXCR, giving one entry per CDR3 protein. Among a few hundred thousand distinct CDR3 sequences listed, approximately 17% were seen once. The receptor was derived from a human donor in good health (CMV status not recorded). Some clones in this sample may be carry-over from other donors' samples. Sequenced: CD8+ T cells from PBMCs.

The CDR3, as DNA: TGTGCCAGCAGTTACGACGTTCCGGGACTAGCGGGTGAGACCCAGTACTTC. This translates into CASSYDVPGLAGETQYF. J is TRBJ2-5 and V is TRBV6-5, with TRBD2 matching over 12 bases. The ends lost 2 bases at V and 5 bases at J; junction bases unmatched: 9. The CDR3 extends over 17 amino acids. Per germline, CDR1 MNHEY and CDR2 SVGAGI.